Below, one T cell receptor (beta chain) is given with its context. Its antigen is undetermined. Clones were sequenced by immunoSEQ multiplex PCR, and TCRdb holds only the in-frame ones, with some missing. Altogether 8,000 or so clones are present, around 87% being singletons, with the ten largest covering around 4.4%. The CDR3 covers 15 residues. Germline V gives CDR1 MNHEY, CDR2 SMNVEV (reference sequence). With 3 bases clipped from V and 5 bases from J, the junction kept 2 bases outside the gene matches. The entry originates in a study of OX40 agonist ivuxolimab in advanced cancers. For the study at large: Three dose-escalation patients had partial responses: one with hepatocellular carcinoma and two with cutaneous melanoma. Study-level points and caveats: Partial responders at 0.1-3.0 mg/kg showed near-lowest clonal expansion.

The receptor was derived from an adult with an advanced solid tumor such as melanoma, head and neck, liver or kidney cancer. The V call is TRBV27, the J call TRBJ2-1; the match to TRBD2 covers 12 bases. The sample was CD4+ or CD8+ T cells sorted from blood, taken in a trial of the OX40 agonist ivuxolimab. The DNA of the CDR3 is TGTGCCAGCAGTTTGGGACTAGCGGGTAACAATGAGCAGTTCTTC. Its translation is CASSLGLAGNNEQFF.